Shown below are 27 T cell receptor beta chains from a single sample sequenced in a study of cytomegalovirus exposure and HLA in healthy donors. Use of 60 Vbeta and 13 Jbeta primers characterized the PCR. TCRdb keeps only in-frame clones here, not all; method: immunoSEQ multiplex PCR. The sample has 150,000 to 200,000 clones, about 70% seen once; the top ten hold 2.5% to 3.5%. The sequencing input was PBMCs. Every receptor here comes from a male donor in good health and CMV-seronegative.

V usage is TRBV4-3 and J usage is TRBJ1-5; D may be TRBD1 (6 bases). V dropped 2 bases and J dropped 5 bases, with 10 bases sitting between them. This CDR3 contains 14 residues. Germline CDR1 is LGHNA and CDR2 is YSLEER. As DNA, the CDR3 is TGCGCCAGCAGCCAAACGGACAGTTATCAGCCCCAGCATTTT. Protein product: CASSQTDSYQPQHF.

This rearrangement joins TRBV9 to TRBJ1-2; 7 bases match TRBD1. The CDR3 runs 14 residues. Germline V gene lookup returns CDR1 SGDLS and CDR2 YYNGEE. V dropped 2 bases and J dropped 3; count of bases not matched to a gene: 4. The CDR3 sequence is CASSVGQTDYGYTF. The CDR3 DNA reads TGTGCCAGCAGCGTGGGACAGACCGACTATGGCTACACCTTC.

The chain carries TRBV29-1 and TRBJ2-7; tentatively, D is TRBD2 (6 bases). The CDR3 loop spans 14 amino acids. The V and J ends lost 6 bases and 3 bases respectively, with 18 bases between them. CDR1 is SQVTM, CDR2 ANQGSEA, per germline. The CDR3 coding sequence is TGCAGCGTGTGGGATGGGGGAGGATTCTACGAGCAGTACTTC. Protein: CSVWDGGGFYEQYF.

The chain couples TRBV7-2 to TRBJ2-7; 8 positions agree with TRBD1. Germline CDR1 SGHTA, CDR2 FQGNSA. V gave up 5 bases and J gave up 7 bases; unmatched junction bases: 13. The CDR3 covers 15 residues. CDR3 DNA: TGTGCCAGCAGCCCCGGGTCGGGACAGGCCCAGGAGCAGTACTTC. Protein product: CASSPGSGQAQEQYF.

This clone was found once. This chain uses TRBV6-5 with TRBJ2-3; TRBD2 is a possible D gene (5 bases). Germline CDR1 reads MNHEY; CDR2 reads SVGAGI. The CDR3 is 13 amino acids. Trimming removed 6 bases at V and 0 bases at J, with 7 bases between. The CDR3, as DNA: TGTGCCAGCAGGAGGACTAGCACAGATACGCAGTATTTT. This gives the protein CASRRTSTDTQYF.

The chain is built from TRBV18 and TRBJ1-1; D gene uncertain. The CDR3 spans 14 residues. Germline loops: CDR1 KGHSH, CDR2 LQKENI. Trimming removed 4 bases from V and 0 bases from J, with 9 bases in between. The CDR3: CASSQDQVNTEAFF. CDR3 in DNA: TGTGCCAGCTCACAAGATCAGGTGAACACTGAAGCTTTCTTT. Using reference TRBV18 and TRBJ1-1 for the parts outside the CDR3, the full variable domain is NAGVMQNPRHLVRRRGQEARLRCSPMKGHSHVYWYRQLPEEGLKFMVYLQKENIIDESGMPKERFSAEFPKEGPSILRIQQVVRGDSAAYFCASSQDQVNTEAFFGQGTRLTVV.

This chain links TRBV27 with TRBJ2-1; possibly TRBD2 for D (5 bases). V was clipped by 4 bases and J by 8 bases, with 21 bases between them. This CDR3 has 16 residues. Per germline, CDR1 MNHEY and CDR2 SMNVEV (reference sequence). CDR3 DNA: TGTGCCAGCAGTTCTTTACACGGGATCCCCGACCATGAGCAGTTCTTC. Translated: CASSSLHGIPDHEQFF.

This chain links TRBV18 with TRBJ2-2; TRBD2 matches 12 bases. V shed 3 bases and J 0 bases; nucleotides not matched to a gene: 8. Germline V gene lookup returns CDR1 KGHSH and CDR2 LQKENI. The CDR3 totals 19 residues. CDR3 DNA: TGTGCCAGCTCACCGTTCTTACTAGCGGGAGGCTCGAACACCGGGGAGCTGTTTTTT. Translated: CASSPFLLAGGSNTGELFF.

This chain connects TRBV7-2 to TRBJ2-7, with D possibly TRBD1 on 5 matching bases. CDR1 is SGHTA and CDR2 is FQGNSA in the germline V gene. The length of the CDR3 is 15 residues. Trimming shortened V by 5 bases and J by 5 bases, and 19 bases separated the two germline ends. As DNA, the CDR3 is TGTGCCAGCAGCCCCGTTAAGGGGAACTTCCACGAGCAGTACTTC. Amino acid sequence: CASSPVKGNFHEQYF. The complete variable domain, with remaining parts taken from reference TRBV7-2 and TRBJ2-7, reads GAGVSQSPSNKVTEKGKDVELRCDPISGHTALYWYRQSLGQGLEFLIYFQGNSAPDKSGLPSDRFSAERTGGSVSTLTIQRTQQEDSAVYLCASSPVKGNFHEQYFGPGTRLTVT.

A few counts support this clone. The DNA of the CDR3 is TGTGCCAGTAGTATTAGGGGACAGGGGGCATACCAGCCCCAGCATTTT. Amino acids: CASSIRGQGAYQPQHF. The chain joins TRBV19 to TRBJ1-5, with 12 bases matching TRBD1. Per germline, CDR1 LNHDA and CDR2 SQIVND (reference sequence). The length of the CDR3 is 16 residues. After removal of 3 bases from V and 7 bases from J, the junction contained 7 bases not matched to a gene.

The chain has TRBV28 and TRBJ2-4; a weak D match, TRBD1 (6 bases). CDR3 length equals 15 residues. Germline lookup yields CDR1 MDHEN and CDR2 SYDVKM. V dropped 5 bases and J dropped 4 bases, with 15 bases sitting between them. The CDR3 spells CASSPPGELKNIQYF. The CDR3 DNA is TGTGCCAGCAGTCCTCCAGGGGAGCTGAAAAACATTCAGTACTTC.

CDR3 coding DNA: TGTGCCAGCAGTCCTTGGACAGCGGTGGGTAATGAGCAGTTCTTC. Amino acids: CASSPWTAVGNEQFF. The V gene is TRBV28, the J gene TRBJ2-1; D perhaps matches TRBD1 (6 bases). CDR1 is MDHEN and CDR2 is SYDVKM in the germline V gene. This CDR3 comprises 15 residues. Deletions cut 5 bases from V and 7 bases from J, with 18 bases between.

V gene TRBV7-8 combines with J gene TRBJ2-1; 7 positions agree with TRBD1. Germline V gene lookup returns CDR1 SGHVS and CDR2 FQNEAQ. Trimming took 1 base from V and 9 from J; bases not matched to a gene: 18. This CDR3 has 18 residues. In DNA form, the CDR3 reads TGTGCCAGCAGCTTAGAGGGGAAGGGGGCGCCCCGAGGGGCTGAGCAGTTCTTC. Protein: CASSLEGKGAPRGAEQFF.

This sequence joins TRBV9 and TRBJ2-1; 9 positions match TRBD2. The CDR3 covers 15 residues. V was pared by 4 bases and J by 4 bases, with 6 bases of the junction left unmatched. Germline V CDR1 and CDR2: SGDLS, YYNGEE. CDR3 loop: CASSPRLAEYNEQFF. CDR3 sequence (DNA): TGTGCCAGCAGCCCACGACTAGCGGAGTACAATGAGCAGTTCTTC.

Concerning this clone itself: The junction departs from the called germline gene at one end, perhaps through a read error. The genes are TRBV27 and TRBJ2-7; a possible D gene is TRBD1 (6 bases). Looked up from germline, CDR1 is MNHEY and CDR2 is SMNVEV (reference sequence). The CDR3 length is 12 residues. The CDR3 region has the DNA TGTGCCAGCAGTTCCCTAGACAGGAGGTTGGACTTC. Its translation: CASSSLDRRLDF.

The chain couples TRBV11-3 to TRBJ2-1, with 8 bases matching TRBD2. V lost 3 bases to trimming and J lost 7 bases; unmatched junction nucleotides: 5. The CDR3 totals 14 residues. The V gene's germline CDR1 is SGHNT and CDR2 YENEEA. CDR3 in amino acids: CASSFSGVGNEQFF. In nucleotides, the CDR3 is TGTGCCAGCAGCTTTAGCGGGGTTGGGAATGAGCAGTTCTTC.

The chain links TRBV5-6 to TRBJ1-1; D perhaps matches TRBD1 (6 bases). The CDR3 spans 17 residues. V lost 0 bases and J lost 1, with 16 bases in between. Germline V gene data show CDR1 as SGHDT and CDR2 as YYEEEE. CDR3 residues: CASSLVGRGAGNTEAFF. In DNA form, the CDR3 reads TGTGCCAGCAGCTTGGTGGGCAGGGGCGCCGGGAACACTGAAGCTTTCTTT.

The rearrangement joins TRBV6-5 to TRBJ1-2; maybe TRBD1 (6 bases). CDR3 length equals 14 residues. Trimming took off 7 bases at V and 8 bases at J, with 20 bases between the two ends. Germline V gene lookup returns CDR1 MNHEY and CDR2 SVGAGI. In nucleotides, the CDR3 is TGTGCCAGCATGGACAGCCCCATTTTGGGAGGCTACACCTTC. Translating it yields CASMDSPILGGYTF.

The chain couples TRBV18 to TRBJ1-1, with 8 nucleotides matching TRBD1. The CDR3 extends over 14 amino acids. Germline trimming cut 6 bases from V and 0 bases from J; bases unmatched to any gene: 3. Germline CDR1 KGHSH, CDR2 LQKENI. The CDR3 loop reads CASSRQGLNTEAFF. For the CDR3, the DNA is TGTGCCAGCTCTAGACAGGGGTTGAACACTGAAGCTTTCTTT.

The chain links TRBV28 to TRBJ1-6; 9 bases agree with TRBD1. V dropped 7 bases and J dropped 9; count of bases not matched to a gene: 10. The CDR3 contains 15 residues. Germline values: CDR1 MDHEN, CDR2 SYDVKM. This CDR3 reads CASIIQGAPGSPLHF. Written as DNA, the CDR3 is TGTGCCAGCATCATACAGGGGGCACCGGGTTCACCCCTCCACTTT.

This chain connects TRBV7-2 to TRBJ1-4, with D unresolved. Looked up from germline, CDR1 is SGHTA and CDR2 is FQGNSA. This CDR3 is 13 amino acids long. V was clipped by 1 base and J by 7 bases, with 7 bases between them. Written as DNA, the CDR3 is TGTGCCAGCAGCTTAGTAGGGAGTGAAAAACTGTTTTTT. It specifies CASSLVGSEKLFF.

The chain recombines TRBV7-9 with TRBJ2-5; 9 positions match TRBD1. Looked up from germline, CDR1 is SEHNR and CDR2 is FQNEAQ (reference sequence). Unmatched junction bases numbered 4, after V lost 3 bases and J lost 5 bases. The CDR3 runs to 14 residues. The CDR3 protein is CASSFIDRGETQYF. The CDR3 nucleotides are TGTGCCAGCAGCTTCATCGACAGGGGGGAGACCCAGTACTTC.

The V gene is TRBV7-6, the J gene TRBJ2-5; 11 nucleotides line up with TRBD2. The DNA end is more similar to TRBJ2-7, so the J call may be wrong. The CDR3 totals 15 residues. In germline, CDR1 is SGHVS, CDR2 FNYEAQ. CDR3 coding DNA: TGTGCCAGCAGCTTAGGACTAGCGGGAAGCGACGAGCAGTACTTC. Its translation: CASSLGLAGSDEQYF.

The chain recombines TRBV5-1 with TRBJ2-7; 8 bases line up with TRBD1. The CDR3 is 15 amino acids. With V trimmed by 0 bases and J by 0 bases, 2 bases remained unmatched. Germline CDR1 is SGHRS and CDR2 is YFSETQ. CDR3 protein: CASSLDRGSSYEQYF. The CDR3 DNA follows: TGCGCCAGCAGCTTGGACAGGGGGTCCTCCTACGAGCAGTACTTC.

V is TRBV6-1 and J is TRBJ2-7; D gene uncertain. The germline V and J ends were trimmed by 7 bases and 0 bases, with 13 bases remaining between them. CDR3 size: 14 residues. The V gene's germline CDR1 is MNHNS and CDR2 SASEGT. CDR3 sequence: CASMSRFSSYEQYF. CDR3 nucleotide sequence: TGTGCCAGCATGTCTCGCTTCAGCTCCTACGAGCAGTACTTC.

The sample holds one count of this clone. The chain carries TRBV28 and TRBJ2-2; 9 nucleotides align to TRBD2. The length of the CDR3 is 17 residues. Trimming cost V 5 bases and J 6 bases; bases outside gene matches: 13. Germline assignment: CDR1 MDHEN and CDR2 SYDVKM. Here the CDR3 DNA reads TGTGCCAGCAGTCGCCTCACGGGCGGGAGGGGCGCCGGGGAGCTGTTTTTT. Amino acids: CASSRLTGGRGAGELFF.

The chain recombines TRBV4-3 with TRBJ2-7; no definite D call. V lost 0 bases and J 3 bases, leaving 12 bases between the germline ends. This CDR3 has 15 residues. Germline V gene data show CDR1 as LGHNA and CDR2 as YSLEER. DNA of the CDR3: TGCGCCAGCAGCCAAGATTTTCCGGTTAGCTACGAGCAGTACTTC. It is translated as CASSQDFPVSYEQYF.